This is a list of T cell receptor beta chains from one sample in a study of blood T cell repertoires in COVID-19. Measured with immunoSEQ multiplex PCR; TCRdb has only the in-frame clones, and not every one. Among 200,000 to 250,000 clones listed, 75% to 90% were seen once. Material: peripheral blood. These receptors all come from a man aged 55 to 70 who had recovered from COVID-19. Both conserved end residues are part of each CDR3. A D gene is named only where the DNA matches it firmly. Not all rows give a size; the values are once, few, many and, for expanded clones, a class.

cdr3_aa cdr3_nt v_call d_call clone_size cdr3_length j_call
CASSPGAQTDRQPQHF TGCGCCAGCAGCCCCGGGGCGCAGACCGACAGGCAGCCCCAGCATTTT TRBV4-1 - once 16 TRBJ1-5
CSAPTGYDFF TGCAGTGCTCCGACAGGGTACGATTTCTTT TRBV20-1 TRBD1 - 10 TRBJ1-1
CASSAGDSGGNTIYF TGTGCCAGCAGCGCTGGGGACAGCGGAGGAAACACCATATATTTT TRBV9 TRBD1 - 15 TRBJ1-3
CASMDRGNNQPQHF TGTGCCAGTATGGACAGGGGGAACAATCAGCCCCAGCATTTT TRBV19 TRBD1 - 14 TRBJ1-5
CASSLAGGYNQPQHF TGTGCCAGCAGCCTCGCGGGAGGGTACAATCAGCCCCAGCATTTT TRBV7-9 - - 15 TRBJ1-5
CSASLAGGSTDTQYF TGCAGTGCTAGTCTAGCGGGGGGAAGCACAGATACGCAGTATTTT TRBV20-1 TRBD2 - 15 TRBJ2-3
CASSKGAGGTDTQYF TGTGCCAGCAGCAAAGGGGCAGGGGGCACAGATACGCAGTATTTT TRBV11-2 - - 15 TRBJ2-3
CASSESGRNYGYTF TGTGCCAGCAGTGAAAGTGGCAGAAACTATGGCTACACCTTC TRBV6-1 - - 14 TRBJ1-2
CASTPQGSGNTIYF TGTGCCAGCACCCCACAGGGCTCTGGAAACACCATATATTTT TRBV6-5 - once 14 TRBJ1-3
CASRGGLADYNEQFF TGTGCCAGTCGAGGGGGACTAGCGGACTACAATGAGCAGTTCTTC TRBV19 TRBD2 - 15 TRBJ2-1
CASTRTGQLQETQYF TGTGCCAGCACCCGGACGGGACAGCTCCAAGAGACCCAGTACTTC TRBV9 TRBD1 - 15 TRBJ2-5
CASTHPGGTGGPGANVLTF TGTGCCAGCACTCACCCCGGCGGGACAGGGGGGCCTGGGGCCAACGTCCTGACTTTC TRBV27 TRBD1 once 19 TRBJ2-6
CASSPETGGSPEAFF TGTGCCAGCAGCCCAGAAACGGGTGGGAGCCCTGAAGCTTTCTTT TRBV3-1/TRBV3-2 - - 15 TRBJ1-1
CASSPLAGGLNEQFF TGTGCCAGCTCACCACTAGCGGGGGGACTTAATGAGCAGTTCTTC TRBV18 TRBD2 - 15 TRBJ2-1
CASSQLYEQYF TGTGCCAGCAGTCAACTCTACGAGCAGTACTTC TRBV6-5 - - 11 TRBJ2-7
CASSDDIRAEQFF TGTGCTAGCAGCGATGACATCAGGGCTGAGCAGTTCTTC TRBV7-7 - few 13 TRBJ2-1
CASRDRFNQPQHF TGTGCCAGCAGGGACAGGTTCAATCAGCCCCAGCATTTT TRBV27 TRBD1 - 13 TRBJ1-5
CASSIKGGGQPQHF TGTGCCAGTAGTATCAAGGGGGGGGGCCAGCCCCAGCATTTT TRBV19 - - 14 TRBJ1-5
CATEEGSRETQYF TGTGCCACCGAAGAGGGTTCGCGAGAGACCCAGTACTTC TRBV10-3 - - 13 TRBJ2-5
CASSLGSTVEQFF TGTGCCAGCAGCTTAGGGTCGACAGTTGAGCAGTTCTTC TRBV7-2 - - 13 TRBJ2-1
CASSSTSGGYQETQYF TGTGCCAGCAGCTCTACTAGCGGGGGGTACCAAGAGACCCAGTACTTC TRBV9 TRBD2 - 16 TRBJ2-5
CASSSPRDRGGDTQYF TGTGCCAGTAGTAGTCCTCGGGACAGGGGTGGAGATACGCAGTATTTT TRBV19 TRBD1 - 16 TRBJ2-3
CAISESGGSGETQYF TGTGCCATCAGTGAGTCTGGCGGGAGCGGGGAGACCCAGTACTTC TRBV10-3 TRBD2 - 15 TRBJ2-5
CASRTGTSGSLMTGELFF TGCGCCAGCCGGACCGGGACTAGCGGGAGTTTGATGACCGGGGAGCTGTTTTTT TRBV4-1 TRBD2 - 18 TRBJ2-2
CASSTGLAGGWETQYF TGTGCCAGCAGCACGGGACTAGCGGGGGGCTGGGAGACCCAGTACTTC TRBV5-6 TRBD2 - 16 TRBJ2-5
CATATGLGNTIYF TGTGCCACCGCTACAGGGTTAGGAAACACCATATATTTT TRBV19 - - 13 TRBJ1-3
CASQGDEAFF TGTGCCAGTCAGGGTGATGAAGCTTTCTTT TRBV19 - once 10 TRBJ1-1
CASSSSTSGRANEQFF TGTGCCAGCAGCTCTTCGACTAGCGGGAGGGCAAATGAGCAGTTCTTC TRBV7-2 TRBD2 - 16 TRBJ2-1
CASSLGGRYSNEQFF TGTGCCAGCAGCTTGGGTGGGAGGTATTCAAATGAGCAGTTCTTC TRBV7-2 - - 15 TRBJ2-1
CASSWQGSNTEAFF TGCGCCAGCAGTTGGCAGGGCTCCAACACTGAAGCTTTCTTT TRBV4-3 - - 14 TRBJ1-1
CASSPGGPGANVLTF TGCGCCAGCAGCCCCGGGGGGCCTGGGGCCAACGTCCTGACTTTC TRBV4-3 - - 15 TRBJ2-6
CASVIGGPGSGNTIYF TGTGCTAGTGTTATCGGGGGGCCCGGCTCTGGAAACACCATATATTTT TRBV12-5 - - 16 TRBJ1-3
CASTSGTGNHQPQHF TGTGCCAGCACCTCCGGGACAGGGAACCATCAGCCCCAGCATTTT TRBV2 TRBD1 - 15 TRBJ1-5
CASSPRTSGAIPGELFF TGTGCCAGTAGTCCCCGGACTAGCGGAGCCATCCCAGGGGAGCTGTTTTTT TRBV19 TRBD2 - 17 TRBJ2-2
CASSWLPGQGAVGEKLFF TGTGCCAGCAGCTGGCTACCGGGACAGGGGGCGGTAGGGGAAAAACTGTTTTTT TRBV5-5 TRBD1 once 18 TRBJ1-4